What follows describes a single TCR beta chain. Synthesis of cDNA was carried out by template-switch 5'RACE. The reaction used 10-nucleotide random UMIs. Via MiXCR, TCRdb re-called the 5' RACE reads, giving one row per CDR3 protein. The sample comprises about 79,000 distinct CDR3 sequences, roughly an eighth of which are singletons, and roughly 6.8% rests with the top ten. V was cut by 3 bases and J by 0 bases, with 16 bases left in between. The CDR3 spans 17 residues. Germline values: CDR1 SGHRS, CDR2 YFSETQ. The data belong to a study of neurological immune-mediated disorders. The unsorted libraries were generated from a total of 2 million PBMCs, which had been stored in RNAlater at -80 C.

The receptor was isolated from a woman in her fifties or sixties in good health. The V call is TRBV5-1, the J call TRBJ1-3; a possible D gene is TRBD1 (5 bases). The sequenced sample consisted of PBMCs. The CDR3 loop is CASSSTSLGVSGNTIYF. The CDR3 bases are TGCGCCAGCAGCTCCACCAGTTTAGGGGTCTCTGGAAACACCATATATTTT.